The sequence of this T cell receptor beta chain was determined in a study of T cell responses to AZD1222 COVID-19 vaccine. Here immunoSEQ multiplex PCR was the method, and the copy in TCRdb shows in-frame clones only, minus some. Here the sample spans roughly 93,000 clones, 85% to 90% being singletons. The CDR3 has 14 amino acids. CDR1 is MNHNS and CDR2 is SASEGT in the germline V gene. Trimming stripped 3 bases from V and 5 bases from J, with 8 bases between. Study-level findings and limits: Clonal diversity was possibly underestimated; the donors were predominantly white British and more often female.

About this clone itself: Its antigen is as yet unknown.

This receptor was obtained from an adult in good health. J is TRBJ2-6 and V is TRBV6-1, with D unresolved. Sample: peripheral blood, taken on day 0 of MenACWY control vaccination. The CDR3 DNA follows: TGTGCCAGCAGTGATTGGGGAAGGGCCAACGTCCTGACTTTC. Encoded protein: CASSDWGRANVLTF.